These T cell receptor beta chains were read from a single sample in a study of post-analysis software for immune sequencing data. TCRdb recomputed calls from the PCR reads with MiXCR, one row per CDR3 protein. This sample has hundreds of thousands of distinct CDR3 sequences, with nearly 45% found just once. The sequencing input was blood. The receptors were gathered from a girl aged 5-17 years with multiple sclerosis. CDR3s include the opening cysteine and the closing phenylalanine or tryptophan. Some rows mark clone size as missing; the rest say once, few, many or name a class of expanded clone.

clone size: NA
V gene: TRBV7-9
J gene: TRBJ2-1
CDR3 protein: CASSSGGPLLAGDNEQFF

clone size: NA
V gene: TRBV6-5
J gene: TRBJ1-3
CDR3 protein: CASSWGDTIYF

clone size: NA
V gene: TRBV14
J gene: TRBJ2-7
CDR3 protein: CASSPATSGRAYEQYF

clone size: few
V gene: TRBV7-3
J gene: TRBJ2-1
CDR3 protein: CASGGGRASDEQFF

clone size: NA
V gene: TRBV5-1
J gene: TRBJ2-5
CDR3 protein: CASSFGSGEETQYF

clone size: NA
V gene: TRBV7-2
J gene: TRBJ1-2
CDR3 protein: CASSLGFKNSYTF

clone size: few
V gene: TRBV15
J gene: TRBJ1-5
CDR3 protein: CATSWGQGNQPQHF

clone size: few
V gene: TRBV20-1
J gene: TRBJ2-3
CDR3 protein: CSAISGRGTDTQYF

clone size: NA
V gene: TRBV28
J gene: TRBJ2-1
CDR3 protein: CASSSTSYGTGTYNEQFF

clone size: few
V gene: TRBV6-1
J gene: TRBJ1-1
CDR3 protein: CASSETANTEAFF

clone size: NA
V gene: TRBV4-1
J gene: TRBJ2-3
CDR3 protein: CASSQPAGVSTDTQYF

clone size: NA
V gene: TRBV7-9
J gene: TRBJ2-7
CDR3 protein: CASSLQVGDSYEQYF

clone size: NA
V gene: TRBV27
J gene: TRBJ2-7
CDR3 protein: CASSLSGLAPTYEQYF

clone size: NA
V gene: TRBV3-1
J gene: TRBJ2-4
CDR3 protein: CASSPQDTAKNIQYF

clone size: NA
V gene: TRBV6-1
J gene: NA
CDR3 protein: CASSSNRVVYYEQYF

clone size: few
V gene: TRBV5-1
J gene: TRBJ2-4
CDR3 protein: CASSPGQLQIAKNIQYF

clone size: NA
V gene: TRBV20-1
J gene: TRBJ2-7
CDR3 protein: CSARRSGTNEQYF

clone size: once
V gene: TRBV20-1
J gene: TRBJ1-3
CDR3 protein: CSAYNRGSPGNTIYF

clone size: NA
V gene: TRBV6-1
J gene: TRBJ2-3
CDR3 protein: CASSQGVITDTQYF

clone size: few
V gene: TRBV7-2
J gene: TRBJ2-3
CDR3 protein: CACSLERQRERTDTQYF

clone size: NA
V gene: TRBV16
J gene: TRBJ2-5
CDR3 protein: CASSPNRGRQETQYF

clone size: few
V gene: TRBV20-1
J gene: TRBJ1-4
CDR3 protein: CSVGTGATATNEKLFF

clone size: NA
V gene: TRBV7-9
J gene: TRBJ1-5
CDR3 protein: CASSLNNAPQHF

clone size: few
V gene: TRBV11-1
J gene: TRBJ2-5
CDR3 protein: CASSSGTGWQETQYF

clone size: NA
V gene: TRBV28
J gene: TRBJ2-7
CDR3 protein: CASSLYRALWGNHRAYEQYF

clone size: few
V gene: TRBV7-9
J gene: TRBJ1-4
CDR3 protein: CASSSPDRANEKLFF

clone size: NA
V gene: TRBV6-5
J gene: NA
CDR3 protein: CASSPPINEQYF

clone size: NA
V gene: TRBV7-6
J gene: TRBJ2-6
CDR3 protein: CASSLGPASGANVLTF

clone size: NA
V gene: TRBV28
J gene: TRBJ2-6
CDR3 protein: CASSLGWTRGPGANVLTF

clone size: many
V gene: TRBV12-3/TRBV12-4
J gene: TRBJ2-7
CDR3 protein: CASRPGSDEQYF

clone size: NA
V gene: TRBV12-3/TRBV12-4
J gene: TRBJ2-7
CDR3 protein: CASSLRTSEQYF

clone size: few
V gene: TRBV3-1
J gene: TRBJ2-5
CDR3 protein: CASSPYRAPTAETQYF

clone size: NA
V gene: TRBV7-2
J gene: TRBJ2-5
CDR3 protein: CASSLALGGQETQYF

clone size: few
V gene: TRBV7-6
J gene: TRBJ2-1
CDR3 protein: CASSFRQGGLYNEQFF

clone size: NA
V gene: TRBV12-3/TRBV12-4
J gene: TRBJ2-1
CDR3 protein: CASSLTSRNEQFF

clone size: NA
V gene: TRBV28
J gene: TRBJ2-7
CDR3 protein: CASSPRDRAHEQYF

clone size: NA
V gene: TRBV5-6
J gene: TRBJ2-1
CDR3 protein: CASSLVGQGFNEQFF

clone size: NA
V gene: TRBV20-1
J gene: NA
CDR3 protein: CSARDPSGRGYEQYF

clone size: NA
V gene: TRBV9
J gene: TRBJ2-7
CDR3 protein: CASSVGPGRSYEQYF

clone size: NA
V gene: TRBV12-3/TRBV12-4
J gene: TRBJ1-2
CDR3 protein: CASSLAAINYGYTF

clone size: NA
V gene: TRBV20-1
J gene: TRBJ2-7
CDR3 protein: CSAVLAGGPEQYF